This TCR beta chain was identified in a study of cytotoxic CD8 clonotypes in ibrutinib-treated CLL. Study observations and caveats: Under treatment, the uncommon public clonotypes either contracted or remained stable. Elevated clonality accompanied ibrutinib response, with a return toward baseline values at progression.

CDR3 length equals 15 residues. Germline CDR1 reads SGHVS; CDR2 reads FQNEAQ. The V end was cut by 4 bases, the J end by 4 bases, with 15 bases between. About this clone itself: Antigen specificity is unknown.

The assay was immunoSEQ multiplex PCR, and TCRdb's table has in-frame clones only and misses some. In the table there are about 27,000 clones, around three quarters of which are singletons. The specimen comprised PBMCs, sampled after 24 months of ibrutinib treatment. The TCR sequence derives from a human donor with chronic lymphocytic leukemia. The V gene is TRBV7-8, the J gene TRBJ2-3, with D perhaps matching TRBD2 (7 bases). The CDR3 loop reads CASSSAWRGPDTQYF. CDR3 coding DNA: TGTGCCAGCAGCTCAGCCTGGCGGGGGCCAGATACGCAGTATTTT.